Shown below are 32 T cell receptor beta chains from a single sample sequenced in a study of a mutant IDH1 vaccine in newly diagnosed glioma. This sample's time point: week 11, during vaccination. Every vaccine dose comprised 300 ug of mutant IDH1 20-mer peptide plus topical imiquimod. Profiling relied on immunoSEQ multiplex PCR, and the TCRdb table lists in-frame clones only, not all of them. The sample has 30,000 to 35,000 clones, nearly 90% seen once. Which antigens these TCRs recognize remains unknown. Source: PBMCs, taken from a glioma patient whose treatment included an IDH1 peptide vaccine. The receptors here all came from a man between 18 and 35 years old with glioma.

V is TRBV4-3 and J is TRBJ2-1; TRBD2 matches 16 bases. The V segment lost 3 bases and the J segment 5 bases; nucleotides outside the gene matches: 1. The CDR3 contains 16 residues. Germline CDR1 is LGHNA and CDR2 is YSLEER. The CDR3 region has the DNA TGCGCCAGCAGCCAGGGACTAGCGGGAGGGAACAATGAGCAGTTCTTC. Translation: CASSQGLAGGNNEQFF.

The chain employs TRBV25-1 and TRBJ1-1; D remains ambiguous. Germline CDR1 is MGHDK and CDR2 is SYGVNS. The CDR3 has 17 amino acids. Trimming removed 6 bases from V and 2 bases from J, with 22 bases in between. As DNA, the CDR3 is TGTGCCAGCAGGCCTACCAGGCCGGTCCAGCTAAACACTGAAGCTTTCTTT. Its translation is CASRPTRPVQLNTEAFF.

The J gene is TRBJ1-5, the V gene TRBV6-5, with 10 nucleotides matching TRBD1. Germline CDR1 reads MNHEY; CDR2 reads SVGAGI. The CDR3 spans 15 residues. V was clipped by 5 bases and J by 1 base; unmatched bases: 2. The CDR3 DNA sequence: TGTGCCAGCAGTCGGGACAGGGGAAGCAATCAGCCCCAGCATTTT. It specifies CASSRDRGSNQPQHF.

The gene calls are TRBV7-9 and TRBJ2-2; either TRBD1 or TRBD2 may supply D (5 bases each). The V gene lost 9 bases and the J gene lost 5 bases, with 7 bases spanning the gap. CDR1 SEHNR and CDR2 FQNEAQ come from the germline V gene (reference sequence). This CDR3 is 11 amino acids long. CDR3 DNA sequence: TGTGCCAGTGGGACGACCGGGGAGCTGTTTTTT. Translated, it gives CASGTTGELFF.

The V gene is TRBV2, the J gene TRBJ2-7, with 7 bases that match TRBD1. V lost 6 bases to trimming and J lost 4 bases; unmatched junction nucleotides: 6. The germline V gene encodes CDR1 SNHLY and CDR2 FYNNEI. The CDR3 loop spans 13 amino acids. CDR3 protein: CASSQGVGYEQYF. CDR3 DNA sequence: TGTGCCAGCAGCCAGGGGGTTGGGTACGAGCAGTACTTC.

The chain employs TRBV2 and TRBJ2-7; TRBD2 agrees at 8 bases. This CDR3 is built from 15 residues. With 2 bases clipped from V and 7 bases from J, the junction kept 10 bases outside the gene matches. Germline CDR1 reads SNHLY; CDR2 reads FYNNEI. The CDR3 spells CASSERAGGRTEQYF. CDR3 coding DNA: TGTGCCAGCAGTGAACGGGCGGGAGGTCGGACTGAGCAGTACTTC. Combining the CDR3 with reference TRBV2 and TRBJ2-7 gives the whole variable domain EPEVTQTPSHQVTQMGQEVILRCVPISNHLYFYWYRQILGQKVEFLVSFYNNEISEKSEIFDDQFSVERPDGSNFTLKIRSTKLEDSAMYFCASSERAGGRTEQYFGPGTRLTVT.

The CDR3 DNA follows: TGTGCCAGCAGCTTAGCCCTAGCAGTAGATACGCAGTATTTT. Translation: CASSLALAVDTQYF. The V and J genes are TRBV7-2 and TRBJ2-3, with a tentative D call TRBD2 (5 bases). Germline values: CDR1 SGHTA, CDR2 FQGNSA. Trimming shortened V by 0 bases and J by 5 bases, and 9 bases separated the two germline ends. The CDR3 is made up of 14 amino acids.

The rearrangement uses TRBV7-9 and TRBJ1-2; D remains ambiguous. This CDR3 region has 12 residues. The V gene lost 4 bases and the J gene lost 8 bases, with 11 bases spanning the gap. In germline, CDR1 is SEHNR, CDR2 FQNEAQ (reference sequence). The CDR3 DNA sequence: TGTGCCAGCAGCTCCGGCCGCAGGGGCTACACCTTC. As protein: CASSSGRRGYTF.

This chain uses TRBV6-5 with TRBJ1-1, with D perhaps TRBD1 (6 bases). The V gene's germline CDR1 is MNHEY and CDR2 SVGAGI. This CDR3 spans 13 amino acids. V lost 2 bases, J lost 8 bases, and 12 bases lay in between. The CDR3, as DNA: TGTGCCAGCAGTTACAGAACAGGGAACGAAGCTTTCTTT. Translating it yields CASSYRTGNEAFF.

This clone was recorded a few times. The rearrangement joins TRBV28 to TRBJ1-1, with D unresolved. V gave up 3 bases and J gave up 5 bases, with 10 bases separating them. Germline V gene lookup returns CDR1 MDHEN and CDR2 SYDVKM. There are 13 residues in the CDR3. CDR3 amino acids: CASSFGSETEAFF. DNA for the CDR3: TGTGCCAGCAGTTTTGGGTCTGAAACTGAAGCTTTCTTT.

This clone was found once. J is TRBJ1-5 and V is TRBV7-8, with D possibly TRBD1 on 6 matching bases. The CDR3 has 17 amino acids. Germline-derived CDR1 and CDR2 are SGHVS and FQNEAQ. Trimming shortened V by 1 base and J by 4 bases, and 17 bases separated the two germline ends. CDR3 sequence (DNA): TGTGCCAGCAGCTTAGGAGGGCAGGGGCTCCTGAATCAGCCCCAGCATTTT. This codes for CASSLGGQGLLNQPQHF.

The chain links TRBV10-3 to TRBJ1-2; TRBD1 might be the D (6 bases). This CDR3 is built from 15 residues. Germline lookup yields CDR1 ENHRY and CDR2 SYGVKD. The V gene lost 0 bases and the J gene lost 2 bases, with 10 bases spanning the gap. The CDR3 nucleotides read TGTGCCATCAGTGAGTCAGGGAGGGGGAACTATGGCTACACCTTC. Translation: CAISESGRGNYGYTF.

DNA for the CDR3: TGTGCCAGCAGTGAATATGGGGGCAATCAGCCCCAGCATTTT. Amino acids: CASSEYGGNQPQHF. The chain is built from TRBV25-1 and TRBJ1-5; D remains unclear. The length of the CDR3 is 14 residues. Germline lookup yields CDR1 MGHDK and CDR2 SYGVNS. The V gene lost 0 bases and the J gene lost 2 bases, with 5 bases spanning the gap.

This chain connects TRBV13 to TRBJ1-1; D call uncertain. The CDR3 has 12 residues. Germline CDR1 reads PRHDT; CDR2 reads FYEKMQ (reference sequence). V was trimmed by 0 bases and J by 1 base, leaving 0 bases between them. The CDR3 sequence: CASSLGNTEAFF. CDR3 DNA: TGTGCCAGCAGCTTAGGGAACACTGAAGCTTTCTTT.

V gene TRBV28 combines with J gene TRBJ2-7; 7 bases are a match to TRBD1. Germline CDR1 and CDR2: MDHEN and SYDVKM. The CDR3 is 16 amino acids. The J segment lost 0 bases and the V segment lost 4 bases, leaving 9 bases of the junction unmatched. The CDR3 loop is CASSSLDREISYEQYF. The CDR3 DNA reads as TGTGCCAGCAGTTCCCTCGACAGGGAGATCTCCTACGAGCAGTACTTC.

V gene TRBV30 combines with J gene TRBJ2-7, with no clear D. CDR3 size: 12 residues. Germline V lookup: CDR1 GTSNPN, CDR2 SVGIG (reference sequence). The ends were cut back, 5 bases at V and 4 bases at J, with 12 bases in the middle. The CDR3: CAWGRSRYEQYF. The CDR3 DNA sequence: TGTGCCTGGGGTCGGAGTCGGTACGAGCAGTACTTC. The full variable domain, with the rest looked up from reference TRBV30 and TRBJ2-7, is SQTIHQWPATLVQPVGSPLSLECTVEGTSNPNLYWYRQAAGRGLQLLFYSVGIGQISSEVPQNLSASRPQDRQFILSSKKLLLSDSGFYLCAWGRSRYEQYFGPGTRLTVT.

V and J are TRBV19 and TRBJ2-1; D not certain. The CDR3 covers 14 residues. V lost 3 bases and J lost 10, with 16 bases in between. Germline V gene lookup returns CDR1 LNHDA and CDR2 SQIVND (reference sequence). In DNA form, the CDR3 reads TGTGCCAGTAGTATTGGATTGACACCAAGGGAGCAGTTCTTC. It yields the protein CASSIGLTPREQFF.

The V and J genes are TRBV5-1 and TRBJ1-4, with D perhaps TRBD1 (6 bases). The CDR3 has 17 residues. CDR1 is SGHRS and CDR2 is YFSETQ in the germline V gene. The V end was cut by 4 bases, the J end by 5 bases, with 21 bases between. CDR3 DNA: TGCGCCAGCAGCCCAAGGGGGGCTGCGGTGGAAAATGAAAAACTGTTTTTT. Translated: CASSPRGAAVENEKLFF.

The gene calls are TRBV7-9 and TRBJ1-4; D may be TRBD1 (5 bases). Germline assignment: CDR1 SEHNR and CDR2 FQNEAQ (reference sequence). With 5 bases removed from V and 8 bases from J, the gap between germline ends came to 12 bases. The CDR3 is 13 amino acids. CDR3 in amino acids: CASSQAGAEKLFF. The CDR3 nucleotides are TGTGCCAGCAGCCAAGCCGGGGCCGAAAAACTGTTTTTT.

The J gene is TRBJ1-5, the V gene TRBV27; 7 nucleotides match TRBD1. The V and J ends lost 3 bases and 4 bases, in that order; junction bases with no gene match: 0. Germline V gene data show CDR1 as MNHEY and CDR2 as SMNVEV (reference sequence). There are 13 residues in the CDR3. This chain's CDR3 is CASSFRGNQPQHF. CDR3 in DNA: TGTGCCAGCAGTTTCAGGGGGAATCAGCCCCAGCATTTT.

This chain joins TRBV6-5 and TRBJ2-7; D is unresolved. This CDR3 spans 12 amino acids. V was pared by 7 bases and J by 6 bases, with 13 bases between. The germline CDR1 and CDR2 sequences are MNHEY and SVGAGI. CDR3: CASTSSSGEQYF. The CDR3 nucleotides are TGTGCCAGCACCTCAAGCTCGGGCGAGCAGTACTTC.

The V call is TRBV2, the J call TRBJ2-1, with D perhaps matching TRBD2 (5 bases). V lost 8 bases and J lost 12, with 11 bases in between. The germline V gene encodes CDR1 SNHLY and CDR2 FYNNEI. The CDR3 loop spans 10 amino acids. Here the CDR3 reads CASLAATQFF. CDR3 sequence (DNA): TGTGCCAGCCTAGCTGCCACGCAGTTCTTC.

This clone was observed once. The rearrangement links TRBV9 to TRBJ2-2; the match to TRBD2 covers 11 bases. Germline trimming cut 1 base from V and 9 bases from J; bases unmatched to any gene: 11. This CDR3 comprises 17 residues. Germline CDR1 reads SGDLS; CDR2 reads YYNGEE. Written as DNA, the CDR3 is TGTGCCAGCAGCGTAAATCCGGGACTAGCGGCTCTTAGGGAGCTGTTTTTT. Encoded protein: CASSVNPGLAALRELFF.

This chain uses TRBV5-1 with TRBJ2-7, with TRBD2 identical over 10 bases. CDR3 length: 15 amino acids. Trimming took 1 base from V and 6 from J; bases not matched to a gene: 7. In germline, CDR1 is SGHRS, CDR2 YFSETQ. The DNA for the CDR3 is TGCGCCAGCAGCTTGAGCGCAGCGGGAGGGACCGAGCAGTACTTC. Translating it yields CASSLSAAGGTEQYF.

The chain recombines TRBV27 with TRBJ2-5; TRBD1 agrees at 8 bases. Losses at the gene ends were 5 bases for V and 5 bases for J; bases not matched to a gene: 4. The CDR3 spans 13 residues. CDR1 and CDR2 (germline): MNHEY, SMNVEV (reference sequence). The CDR3 DNA reads as TGTGCCAGCAGTGACAGGGGAAAGGAGACCCAGTACTTC. Translation: CASSDRGKETQYF.

J is TRBJ2-7 and V is TRBV27; perhaps TRBD2 as D (5 bases). CDR1 and CDR2 from the germline V gene are MNHEY and SMNVEV (reference sequence). V was clipped by 6 bases and J by 3 bases, with 21 bases between them. The CDR3 has 16 residues. The CDR3 sequence: CASSSVSGNSGYEQYF. CDR3 nucleotide sequence: TGTGCCAGCAGCTCCGTCTCGGGAAACTCAGGCTACGAGCAGTACTTC.

The chain uses TRBV19 and TRBJ2-1; D may be TRBD2 (5 bases). With 5 bases removed from V and 0 bases from J, the gap between germline ends came to 11 bases. This CDR3 contains 15 residues. The germline gives CDR1 LNHDA, CDR2 SQIVND (reference sequence). The CDR3 spells CASSATSASYNEQFF. The CDR3 DNA reads as TGTGCCAGTAGTGCTACTAGTGCCTCCTACAATGAGCAGTTCTTC.

The chain links TRBV14 to TRBJ1-6; 7 bases line up with TRBD1. Germline assignment: CDR1 SGHDN and CDR2 FVKESK. This CDR3 is built from 16 residues. V gave up 4 bases and J gave up 7 bases; unmatched junction bases: 10. The CDR3 sequence is CASSLLTGDWNSPLHF. For the CDR3, the DNA is TGTGCCAGCAGCCTTCTCACAGGGGATTGGAATTCACCCCTCCACTTT. The whole variable domain, filled in from reference TRBV14 and TRBJ1-6, reads EAGVTQFPSHSVIEKGQTVTLRCDPISGHDNLYWYRRVMGKEIKFLLHFVKESKQDESGMPNNRFLAERTGGTYSTLKVQPAELEDSGVYFCASSLLTGDWNSPLHFGNGTRLTVT.

The chain recombines TRBV28 with TRBJ2-7; D remains unclear. The CDR3 is 13 residues long. Germline CDR1 is MDHEN and CDR2 is SYDVKM. Deletions cut 4 bases from V and 3 bases from J, with 10 bases between. The chain's CDR3 is CASSSGQNYEQYF. CDR3 bases: TGTGCCAGCAGTTCCGGGCAGAACTACGAGCAGTACTTC.

The rearrangement links TRBV29-1 to TRBJ2-7; a possible D gene is TRBD1 (6 bases). Trimming removed 3 bases from V and 0 bases from J, with 9 bases in between. Germline CDR1 is SQVTM and CDR2 is ANQGSEA. This CDR3 has 13 residues. CDR3 bases: TGCAGCGTTGAGACAGGAGACTCCTACGAGCAGTACTTC. It yields the protein CSVETGDSYEQYF.

The rearrangement joins TRBV5-1 to TRBJ2-7; 7 bases agree with TRBD1. V dropped 4 bases and J dropped 2; count of bases not matched to a gene: 6. The V gene's germline CDR1 is SGHRS and CDR2 YFSETQ. The CDR3 has 14 amino acids. The CDR3 loop reads CASSPETGPYEQYF. For the CDR3, the DNA is TGCGCCAGCAGCCCCGAGACAGGGCCCTACGAGCAGTACTTC. The variable domain in full, completed from reference TRBV5-1 and TRBJ2-7, reads KAGVTQTPRYLIKTRGQQVTLSCSPISGHRSVSWYQQTPGQGLQFLFEYFSETQRNKGNFPGRFSGRQFSNSRSEMNVSTLELGDSALYLCASSPETGPYEQYFGPGTRLTVT.

This clone appeared once. The genes are TRBV5-1 and TRBJ2-7; 8 bases are a match to TRBD1. Germline lookup yields CDR1 SGHRS and CDR2 YFSETQ. The CDR3 has 18 amino acids. V was pared by 0 bases and J by 0 bases, with 11 bases of the junction left unmatched. In nucleotides, the CDR3 is TGCGCCAGCAGCTTGGGCCCACTAGGACAGGGCAGCTCCTACGAGCAGTACTTC. It yields the protein CASSLGPLGQGSSYEQYF.